This T cell receptor (beta chain) was observed in a study of blood T cell repertoires in COVID-19. Overall study context: The samples span acute and convalescent COVID-19 from the United States, Italy and Spain. Sources were T cells, B-cell-depleted T cells, or PBMCs; the material itself was cDNA or gDNA.

The germline V and J ends were trimmed by 5 bases and 0 bases, with 13 bases remaining between them. Germline V CDR1 and CDR2: KGHSH, LQKENI. This CDR3 region has 16 residues. Repertoires were generated with immunoSEQ multiplex PCR, while TCRdb's copy carries only in-frame clones and drops some. Among about 150,000 clones listed, about 90% were seen once. The chain employs TRBV18 and TRBJ1-4; no clear D. Input material: peripheral blood. This clonotype originated in a woman aged 55-69 years with active or convalescent COVID-19. The CDR3 protein is CASSSSVSATNEKLFF. The CDR3 DNA follows: TGTGCCAGCTCATCCAGCGTTAGTGCAACTAATGAAAAACTGTTTTTT.